The following is a TCR beta chain sequence with its context. Its antigen is unknown. This sample was included in a study of T cell responses to AZD1222 COVID-19 vaccine. The study's findings and limits: Following two doses of AZD1222, Spike-specific TCR breadth and depth rose. Donor demographics were predominantly white British with a female majority; clonal diversity may be underestimated.

Some clones are missing from TCRdb's copy, which holds only in-frame ones; the method was immunoSEQ multiplex PCR. The table includes 96,000 or so clones, 85% to 90% detected once. The CDR3 is 14 amino acids. In germline, CDR1 is MDHEN, CDR2 SYDVKM. V lost 7 bases to trimming and J lost 3 bases, with 14 bases between them. The sequence derives from an adult in good health. This material consisted of peripheral blood, taken on day 0 of AZD1222 vaccination. The V and J genes are TRBV28 and TRBJ2-3; maybe TRBD2 (6 bases). The CDR3 region has the DNA TGTGCCAGCATGTGGAGTCGGGGGACAGATACGCAGTATTTT. This gives the protein CASMWSRGTDTQYF.